A single sample gave rise to the 28 T cell receptor beta chains below, sequenced in a study of Graves' ophthalmopathy and Graves' hyperthyroidism. RNA transcripts provided the template for amplifying TCR beta CDR3 regions. Investigators did first-round RT-PCR with HTBI primers, then second-round multiplex PCR. TCRdb called the multiplex PCR reads again in MiXCR, with one record for every CDR3 protein. The sample comprises around 1.1 million distinct CDR3 sequences, less than 45% of which are singletons, and over 8.5% rests with the top ten. The specimen was peripheral blood or thyroid tissue (not recorded which). These receptors were taken from an adult man with Graves' hyperthyroidism.

This clonotype occurred many times. V usage is TRBV4-1 and J usage is TRBJ2-7; no firm D call. This CDR3 spans 14 amino acids. The V end lost 1 base, the J end lost 4 bases, and 11 bases lay between the germline ends. CDR1 is MGHRA, CDR2 YSYEKL, per germline. This CDR3 is CASSQVGRSYEQYF. The CDR3 DNA reads TGCGCCAGCAGCCAAGTAGGCAGGTCGTACGAGCAGTACTTC.

This clonotype was picked up many times. This chain uses TRBV25-1 with TRBJ1-4; D not certain. Trimming took 5 bases from V and 8 from J, leaving 3 bases between them. In germline, CDR1 is MGHDK, CDR2 SYGVNS. The CDR3 length is 10 residues. CDR3 nucleotide sequence: TGTGCCAGCAGTTCCGAAAAACTGTTTTTT. Translated, it gives CASSSEKLFF.

This clonotype has just one count. The J gene is TRBJ1-3, the V gene TRBV9; the D is unclear. Germline values: CDR1 SGDLS, CDR2 YYNGEE. The CDR3 extends over 17 amino acids. V lost 4 bases and J lost 0, with 17 bases in between. For the CDR3, the DNA is TGTGCCAGCAGCCCCACGGCAGGTAGGAGCTCTGGAAACACCATATATTTT. Encoded protein: CASSPTAGRSSGNTIYF.

A few counts support this clonotype. The rearrangement links TRBV30 to TRBJ2-5, with D uncertain. This CDR3 has 12 amino acids. Germline CDR1 GTSNPN, CDR2 SVGIG (reference sequence). The germline V and J ends were trimmed by 1 base and 1 base, with 4 bases remaining between them. The CDR3 DNA reads as TGTGCCTGGAGTGCCCTCCAAGAGACCCAGTACTTC. Translated: CAWSALQETQYF.

This chain uses TRBV4-3 with TRBJ1-5; D is possibly TRBD1 (5 bases). Per the germline V gene, CDR1 is LGHNA and CDR2 is YSLEER. This CDR3 contains 16 residues. Between the trimmed V and J ends, which lost 1 base and 0 bases, there was a span of 10 bases. The CDR3 nucleotides are TGCGCCAGCAGCCAAGTTACAGGATATAGCAATCAGCCCCAGCATTTT. As protein: CASSQVTGYSNQPQHF.

Notes on this clonotype: This may arise from a read error, as a much more abundant clone is one base away. This chain connects TRBV7-2 to TRBJ2-7, with TRBD1 matching 10 bases. The CDR3 spans 13 residues. From germline, CDR1 is SGHTA and CDR2 FQGNSA. The CDR3 loop is CASSFGTGDEQCF. As DNA, the CDR3 is TGTGCCAGCAGCTTTGGGACAGGGGACGAGCAGTGCTTC.

In this sample, this clonotype turned up many times. The chain recombines TRBV7-9 with TRBJ2-5; 8 nucleotides line up with TRBD1. Germline values: CDR1 SEHNR, CDR2 FQNEAQ (reference sequence). With 5 bases clipped from V and 5 bases from J, the junction kept 10 bases outside the gene matches. The CDR3 has 15 residues. The CDR3 loop is CASSGRGRGLETQYF. The DNA of the CDR3 is TGTGCCAGCAGCGGACGGGGCAGGGGGCTCGAGACCCAGTACTTC.

The chain has TRBV9 and TRBJ2-5; 7 positions agree with TRBD1. This CDR3 comprises 16 residues. Per the germline V gene, CDR1 is SGDLS and CDR2 is YYNGEE. V was pared by 4 bases and J by 4 bases, with 13 bases of the junction left unmatched. CDR3 region: CASSSPQTGSRETQYF. CDR3 nucleotides: TGTGCCAGCAGCTCCCCCCAGACAGGGTCTAGAGAGACCCAGTACTTC.

V and J are TRBV7-2 and TRBJ2-5, with 7 positions matching TRBD1. The J call may be faulty, since TRBJ2-7 better matches the DNA end. From germline, CDR1 is SGHTA and CDR2 FQGNSA. This CDR3 spans 16 amino acids. The CDR3 DNA is TGTGCCAGCAGCCGGCAGAGGGGGACAGAATCCTACGAGCAGTACTTC. It encodes CASSRQRGTESYEQYF.

This chain connects TRBV10-3 to TRBJ2-7, with D perhaps being TRBD1 or TRBD2 (5 bases each). Germline CDR1 reads ENHRY; CDR2 reads SYGVKD. V gave up 4 bases and J gave up 3 bases, with 10 bases separating them. This CDR3 has 13 residues. CDR3 sequence reads: CAISGGVVYEQYF. The CDR3 DNA follows: TGTGCCATCAGTGGAGGGGTTGTCTACGAGCAGTACTTC.

Comment on this clonotype: This could be a read error, since a much larger clone is one nucleotide away. V is TRBV20-1 and J is TRBJ2-7; 9 bases are shared with TRBD2. The germline V gene encodes CDR1 DFQATT and CDR2 SNEGSKA (reference sequence). The CDR3 covers 14 residues. This CDR3 reads CSASLGGGAYEQCF. The CDR3, as DNA: TGCAGTGCTAGTCTTGGCGGGGGGGCGTACGAGCAGTGCTTC.

This clonotype showed up just a few times. The genes are TRBV4-1 and TRBJ2-2; D gene unclear. Germline V gene data show CDR1 as MGHRA and CDR2 as YSYEKL. CDR3 length equals 17 residues. V lost 0 bases and J lost 1, with 12 bases in between. This CDR3 is CASSQERQKLNTGELFF. CDR3 DNA sequence: TGCGCCAGCAGCCAAGAACGTCAGAAACTGAACACCGGGGAGCTGTTTTTT.

At least ten counts were recorded for this clonotype. The chain employs TRBV19 and TRBJ1-5; unclear D gene. V was trimmed by 5 bases and J by 11 bases, leaving 10 bases between them. CDR1 and CDR2 from the germline V gene are LNHDA and SQIVND (reference sequence). This CDR3 contains 11 residues. The CDR3 region has the DNA TGTGCCAGTAGTGGGTCTGGAGCCCAGCATTTT. Amino acids: CASSGSGAQHF.

The rearrangement uses TRBV10-3 and TRBJ1-4, with TRBD1 as a possible D gene (5 bases). The CDR3 covers 11 residues. In germline, CDR1 is ENHRY, CDR2 SYGVKD. Trimming stripped 10 bases from V and 7 bases from J, with 10 bases between. CDR3 loop: CATSGSEKLFF. In DNA form, the CDR3 reads TGTGCCACCTCAGGGAGTGAAAAACTGTTTTTT.

This clonotype was counted ten times or more. The chain uses TRBV7-9 and TRBJ2-6; D is possibly TRBD1 (6 bases). Germline V gene sequence: CDR1 SEHNR, CDR2 FQNEAQ (reference sequence). The CDR3 contains 14 residues. V was clipped by 5 bases and J by 6 bases, with 11 bases between them. The DNA for the CDR3 is TGTGCCAGCAGCAAAACAGGGTTGGCCAACGTCCTGACTTTC. Amino acids: CASSKTGLANVLTF.

This clonotype was observed a single time. The V call is TRBV29-1, the J call TRBJ1-5; a possible D gene is TRBD1 (5 bases). Trimming stripped 8 bases from V and 8 bases from J, with 16 bases between. The CDR3 totals 12 residues. Germline CDR1 SQVTM, CDR2 ANQGSEA. The CDR3 DNA reads TGCAGCTTAGTAGGGACCGGGGAGCCCCAGCATTTT. Amino acid sequence: CSLVGTGEPQHF.

This clonotype was counted at least ten times. The V call is TRBV4-1, the J call TRBJ1-6; TRBD1 aligns across 7 bases. V lost 3 bases and J lost 7; bases outside the gene matches: 6. The CDR3 sequence is 15 residues long. The V gene's germline CDR1 is MGHRA and CDR2 YSYEKL. In nucleotides, the CDR3 is TGCGCCAGCAGCCATCCAGACAGGGAGAATTCACCCCTCCACTTT. Its translation: CASSHPDRENSPLHF.

This clonotype was seen a handful of times. V and J are TRBV19 and TRBJ2-7; 8 bases fit TRBD1. Germline V gives CDR1 LNHDA, CDR2 SQIVND (reference sequence). This CDR3 has 13 residues. The junction had 5 bases not matched to a gene; V was cut back by 4 bases and J by 6 bases. Here the CDR3 DNA reads TGTGCCAGTAGTACGGACAGGGCTACCGAGCAGTACTTC. Its protein product is CASSTDRATEQYF.

The V and J genes are TRBV7-9 and TRBJ2-3; D remains unclear. Germline CDR1 and CDR2: SEHNR and FQNEAQ (reference sequence). The CDR3 length is 16 residues. The germline V and J ends were trimmed by 4 bases and 1 base, with 15 bases remaining between them. The CDR3 loop reads CASSSSANPGTDTQYF. CDR3 nucleotide sequence: TGTGCCAGCAGCTCCTCTGCTAACCCCGGCACAGATACGCAGTATTTT. The whole variable domain, filled in from reference TRBV7-9 and TRBJ2-3, reads DTGVSQNPRHKITKRGQNVTFRCDPISEHNRLYWYRQTLGQGPEFLTYFQNEAQLEKSRLLSDRFSAERPKGSFSTLEIQRTEQGDSAMYLCASSSSANPGTDTQYFGPGTRLTVL.

Concerning this clonotype itself: A much more abundant neighbour one base away suggests this may be a read error. The V and J genes are TRBV6-5 and TRBJ2-5; 7 bases are shared with TRBD2. The CDR3 sequence is 13 residues long. Germline V lookup: CDR1 MNHEY, CDR2 SVGAGI. CDR3 sequence (DNA): TGTGCCAGCAGCCGGACTAGAGAAGAGACCCAGCACTTC. Encoded protein: CASSRTREETQHF.

The table lists this clonotype with many counts. The genes are TRBV7-8 and TRBJ1-6; TRBD1 agrees at 8 bases. The trim removed 2 bases at V and 0 bases at J, leaving 6 bases unmatched. Germline V lookup: CDR1 SGHVS, CDR2 FQNEAQ. The CDR3 spans 18 residues. The CDR3 is CASSLWAGGSSYNSPLHF. The DNA for the CDR3 is TGTGCCAGCAGCTTATGGGCAGGGGGCAGCTCCTATAATTCACCCCTCCACTTT.

The chain uses TRBV24-1 and TRBJ2-6, with TRBD1 matching 12 bases. Germline V gene lookup returns CDR1 KGHDR and CDR2 SFDVKD. Trimming removed 3 bases from V and 11 bases from J; junction bases left unmatched: 7. The CDR3 runs to 16 residues. CDR3 in DNA: TGTGCCACCAGTGATACACCGGGACAGGGGGCATACGTCCTGACTTTC. Its protein product is CATSDTPGQGAYVLTF.

The chain uses TRBV20-1 and TRBJ1-5; D is uncertain. The length of the CDR3 is 15 residues. CDR1 and CDR2 from the germline V gene are DFQATT and SNEGSKA (reference sequence). CDR3 residues: CAGLGAQPSNQPQHF. The CDR3 bases are TGCGCTGGCCTTGGAGCGCAACCTAGCAATCAGCCCCAGCATTTT.

V is TRBV4-3 and J is TRBJ2-2; 8 bases are shared with TRBD1. The CDR3 runs 16 residues. Germline trimming cut 4 bases from V and 6 bases from J; bases unmatched to any gene: 10. The V gene's germline CDR1 is LGHNA and CDR2 YSLEER. CDR3 amino acids: CASSPPRTGSAGELFF. The CDR3 nucleotides read TGCGCCAGCAGCCCACCGAGGACAGGGTCCGCCGGGGAGCTGTTTTTT.

This clonotype was detected many times. The chain links TRBV7-8 to TRBJ2-2; TRBD2 matches at 7 bases. V trimming: 7 bases; J trimming: 5 bases; junction bases outside the gene matches: 7. Germline V CDR1 and CDR2: SGHVS, FQNEAQ. The CDR3 is 14 residues long. For the CDR3, the DNA is TGTGCCAGCATAACTAGCGTAGGAACCGGGGAGCTGTTTTTT. Residues: CASITSVGTGELFF.

J is TRBJ1-5 and V is TRBV20-1; tentatively, D is TRBD1 (5 bases). The V gene lost 6 bases and the J gene lost 11 bases, with 17 bases spanning the gap. Germline CDR1 is DFQATT and CDR2 is SNEGSKA (reference sequence). This CDR3 is 12 amino acids long. Here the CDR3 reads CSAGGERETQHF. In DNA, the CDR3 is TGCAGTGCGGGGGGAGAGCGGGAGACCCAGCATTTT.

The chain joins TRBV20-1 to TRBJ2-5, with 7 bases identical to TRBD1. V lost 1 base and J lost 13; bases outside the gene matches: 9. Germline CDR1 reads DFQATT; CDR2 reads SNEGSKA (reference sequence). The CDR3 runs 12 residues. CDR3 in amino acids: CSARAQGRNRYF. DNA for the CDR3: TGCAGTGCTAGAGCACAGGGGCGGAACCGGTACTTC.

This clonotype was counted a few times. The J gene is TRBJ2-7, the V gene TRBV29-1, with TRBD2 identical over 11 bases. Germline CDR1 is SQVTM and CDR2 is ANQGSEA. This CDR3 spans 14 amino acids. J was trimmed by 0 bases and V by 3 bases; bases with no gene match: 1. The CDR3 nucleotides read TGCAGCGTTGATGGGACTAGCGGCTCCTACGAGCAGTACTTC. As protein: CSVDGTSGSYEQYF.